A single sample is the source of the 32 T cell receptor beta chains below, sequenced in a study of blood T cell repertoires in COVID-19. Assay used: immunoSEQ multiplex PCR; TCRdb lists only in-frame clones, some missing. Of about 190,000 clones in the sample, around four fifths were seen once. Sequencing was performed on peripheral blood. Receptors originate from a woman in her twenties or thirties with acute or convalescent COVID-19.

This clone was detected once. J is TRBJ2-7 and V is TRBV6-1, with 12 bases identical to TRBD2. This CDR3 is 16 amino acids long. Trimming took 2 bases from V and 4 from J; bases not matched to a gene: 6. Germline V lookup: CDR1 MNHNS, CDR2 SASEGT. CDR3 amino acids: CASSESLTSGSYEQYF. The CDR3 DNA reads TGTGCCAGCAGTGAAAGCCTGACTAGCGGGAGTTACGAGCAGTACTTC.

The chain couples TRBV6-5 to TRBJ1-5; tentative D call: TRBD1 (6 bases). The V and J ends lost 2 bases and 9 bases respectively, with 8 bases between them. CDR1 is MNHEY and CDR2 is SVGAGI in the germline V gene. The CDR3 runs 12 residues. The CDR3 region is CASSYPRGPQHF. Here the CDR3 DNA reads TGTGCCAGCAGTTACCCCAGGGGGCCCCAGCATTTT.

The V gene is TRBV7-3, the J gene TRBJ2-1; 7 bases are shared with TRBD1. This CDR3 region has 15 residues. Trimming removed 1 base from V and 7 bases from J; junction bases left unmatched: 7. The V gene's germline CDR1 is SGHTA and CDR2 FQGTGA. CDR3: CASSLKGGAPNEQFF. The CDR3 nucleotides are TGTGCCAGCAGCTTAAAAGGGGGCGCCCCGAATGAGCAGTTCTTC.

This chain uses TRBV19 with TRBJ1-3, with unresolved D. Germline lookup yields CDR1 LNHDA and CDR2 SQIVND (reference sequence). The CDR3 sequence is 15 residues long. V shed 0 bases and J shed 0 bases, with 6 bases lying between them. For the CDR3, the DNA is TGTGCCAGTAGTATAGAGGAGTTCTCTGGAAACACCATATATTTT. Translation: CASSIEEFSGNTIYF. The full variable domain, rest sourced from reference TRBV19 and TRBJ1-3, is DGGITQSPKYLFRKEGQNVTLSCEQNLNHDAMYWYRQDPGQGLRLIYYSQIVNDFQKGDIAEGYSVSREKKESFPLTVTSAQKNPTAFYLCASSIEEFSGNTIYFGEGSWLTVV.

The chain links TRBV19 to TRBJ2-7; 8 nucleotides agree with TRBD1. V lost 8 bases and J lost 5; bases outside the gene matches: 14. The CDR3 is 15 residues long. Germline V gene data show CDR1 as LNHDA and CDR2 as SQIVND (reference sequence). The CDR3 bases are TGTGCCAGTCACGCCCAGGGGGCGTTCATCCACGAGCAGTACTTC. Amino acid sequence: CASHAQGAFIHEQYF.

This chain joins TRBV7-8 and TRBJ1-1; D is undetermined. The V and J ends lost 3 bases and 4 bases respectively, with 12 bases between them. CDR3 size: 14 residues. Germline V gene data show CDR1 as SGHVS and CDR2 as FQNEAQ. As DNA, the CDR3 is TGTGCCAGCAGCTTTTGGGTTAGGAGCACTGAAGCTTTCTTT. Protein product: CASSFWVRSTEAFF.

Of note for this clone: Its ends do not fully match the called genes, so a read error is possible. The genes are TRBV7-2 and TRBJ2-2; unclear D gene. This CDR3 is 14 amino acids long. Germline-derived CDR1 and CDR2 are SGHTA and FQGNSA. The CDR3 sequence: CASSLLRSTRELFF. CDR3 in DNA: TGTGCCAGCAGCTTACTACGGTCCACCCGGGAGCTGTTTTTT.

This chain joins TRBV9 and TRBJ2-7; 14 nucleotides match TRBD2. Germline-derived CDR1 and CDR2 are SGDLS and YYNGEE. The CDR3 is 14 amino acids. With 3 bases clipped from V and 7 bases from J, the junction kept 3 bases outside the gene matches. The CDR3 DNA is TGTGCCAGCAGCGGTGGGACTAGCGGGGGAGAGCAGTACTTC. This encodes CASSGGTSGGEQYF. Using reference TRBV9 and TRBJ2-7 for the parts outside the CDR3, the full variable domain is DSGVTQTPKHLITATGQRVTLRCSPRSGDLSVYWYQQSLDQGLQFLIQYYNGEERAKGNILERFSAQQFPDLHSELNLSSLELGDSALYFCASSGGTSGGEQYFGPGTRLTVT.

The CDR3, as DNA: TGCAGCGTTCGCGAAAGCGGGAGTCGTACAGATACGCAGTATTTT. This encodes CSVRESGSRTDTQYF. The rearrangement links TRBV29-1 to TRBJ2-3; 8 bases align to TRBD2. There are 15 residues in the CDR3. Germline CDR1 and CDR2: SQVTM and ANQGSEA. J was trimmed by 3 bases and V by 5 bases; bases with no gene match: 10.

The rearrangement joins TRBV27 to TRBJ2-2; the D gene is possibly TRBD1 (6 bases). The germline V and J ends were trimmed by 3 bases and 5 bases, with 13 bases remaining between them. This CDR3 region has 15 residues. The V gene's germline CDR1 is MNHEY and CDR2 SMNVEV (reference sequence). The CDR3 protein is CASSFLTGRTGELFF. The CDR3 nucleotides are TGTGCCAGCAGTTTTTTAACAGGGCGGACCGGGGAGCTGTTTTTT.

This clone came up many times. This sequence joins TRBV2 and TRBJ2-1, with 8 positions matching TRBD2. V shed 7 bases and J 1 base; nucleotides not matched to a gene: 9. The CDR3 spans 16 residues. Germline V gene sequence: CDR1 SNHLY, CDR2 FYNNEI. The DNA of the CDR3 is TGTGCCAGCAAATTTACTAGCGGAACTTCCTACAATGAGCAGTTCTTC. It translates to CASKFTSGTSYNEQFF.

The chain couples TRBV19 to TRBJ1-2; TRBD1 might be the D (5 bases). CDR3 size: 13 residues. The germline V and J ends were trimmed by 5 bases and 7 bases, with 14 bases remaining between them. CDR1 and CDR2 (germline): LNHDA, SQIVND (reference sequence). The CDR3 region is CASSLGMTVGYTF. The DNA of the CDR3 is TGTGCCAGTAGTCTTGGGATGACAGTTGGCTACACCTTC.

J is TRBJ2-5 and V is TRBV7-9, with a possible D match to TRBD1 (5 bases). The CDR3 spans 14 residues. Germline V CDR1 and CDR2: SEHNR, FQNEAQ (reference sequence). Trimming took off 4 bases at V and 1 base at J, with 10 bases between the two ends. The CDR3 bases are TGTGCCAGCAGCTCGGACATCTTCCAAGAGACCCAGTACTTC. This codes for CASSSDIFQETQYF. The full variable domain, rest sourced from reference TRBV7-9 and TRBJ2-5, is DTGVSQNPRHKITKRGQNVTFRCDPISEHNRLYWYRQTLGQGPEFLTYFQNEAQLEKSRLLSDRFSAERPKGSFSTLEIQRTEQGDSAMYLCASSSDIFQETQYFGPGTRLLVL.

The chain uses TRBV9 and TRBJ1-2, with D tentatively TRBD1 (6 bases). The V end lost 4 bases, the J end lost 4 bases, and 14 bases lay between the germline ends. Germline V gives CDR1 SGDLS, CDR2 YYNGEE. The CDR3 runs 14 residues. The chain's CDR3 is CASSPGDGSYGYTF. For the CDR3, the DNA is TGTGCCAGCAGCCCAGGGGACGGCAGCTATGGCTACACCTTC.

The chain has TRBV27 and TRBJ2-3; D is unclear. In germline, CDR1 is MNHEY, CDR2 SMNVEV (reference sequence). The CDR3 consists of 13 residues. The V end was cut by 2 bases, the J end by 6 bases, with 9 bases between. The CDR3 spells CASSLLGLDTQYF. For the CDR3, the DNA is TGTGCCAGCAGTTTACTGGGCCTCGATACGCAGTATTTT.

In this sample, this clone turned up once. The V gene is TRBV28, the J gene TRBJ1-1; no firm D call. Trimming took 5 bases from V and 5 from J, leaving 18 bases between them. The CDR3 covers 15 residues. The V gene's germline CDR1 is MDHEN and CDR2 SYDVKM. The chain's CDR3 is CASSVRLSLGTEAFF. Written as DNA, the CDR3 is TGTGCCAGCAGTGTCCGATTGAGCCTCGGGACTGAAGCTTTCTTT. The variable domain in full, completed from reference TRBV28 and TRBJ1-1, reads DVKVTQSSRYLVKRTGEKVFLECVQDMDHENMFWYRQDPGLGLRLIYFSYDVKMKEKGDIPEGYSVSREKKERFSLILESASTNQTSMYLCASSVRLSLGTEAFFGQGTRLTVV.

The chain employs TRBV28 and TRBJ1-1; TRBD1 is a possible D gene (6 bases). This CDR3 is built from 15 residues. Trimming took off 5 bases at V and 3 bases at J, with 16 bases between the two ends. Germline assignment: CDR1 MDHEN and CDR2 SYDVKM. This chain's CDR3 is CASSLRTAPDTEAFF. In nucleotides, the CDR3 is TGTGCCAGCAGTCTAAGGACAGCCCCCGACACTGAAGCTTTCTTT.

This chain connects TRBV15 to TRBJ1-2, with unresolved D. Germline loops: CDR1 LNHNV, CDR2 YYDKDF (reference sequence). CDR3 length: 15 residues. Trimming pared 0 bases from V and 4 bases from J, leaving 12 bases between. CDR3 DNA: TGTGCCACCAGCAGAGATTCTTCCCAACTCTATGGCTACACCTTC. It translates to CATSRDSSQLYGYTF.

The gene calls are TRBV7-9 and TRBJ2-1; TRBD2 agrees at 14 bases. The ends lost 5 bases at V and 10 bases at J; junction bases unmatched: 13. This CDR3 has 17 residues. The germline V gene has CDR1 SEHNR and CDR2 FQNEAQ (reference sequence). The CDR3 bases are TGTGCCAGCAGCCCCGGGGGTGGACTAGCGGGAGGCCGCGAGCAGTTCTTC. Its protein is CASSPGGGLAGGREQFF.

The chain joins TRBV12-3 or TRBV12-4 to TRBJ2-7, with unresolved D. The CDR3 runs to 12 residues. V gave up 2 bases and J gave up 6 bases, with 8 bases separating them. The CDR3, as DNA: TGTGCCAGCAGTTTAACCGTCAGCGAGCAGTACTTC. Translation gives CASSLTVSEQYF.

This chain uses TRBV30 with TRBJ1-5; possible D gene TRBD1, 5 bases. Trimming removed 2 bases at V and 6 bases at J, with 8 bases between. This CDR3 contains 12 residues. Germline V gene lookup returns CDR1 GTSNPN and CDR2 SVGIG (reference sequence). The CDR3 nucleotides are TGTGCCTGGAGTATCGGGGGTCAGCCCCAGCATTTT. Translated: CAWSIGGQPQHF.

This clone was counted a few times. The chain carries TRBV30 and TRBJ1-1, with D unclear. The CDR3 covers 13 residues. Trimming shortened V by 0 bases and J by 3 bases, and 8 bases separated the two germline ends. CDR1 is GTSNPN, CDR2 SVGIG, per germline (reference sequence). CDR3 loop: CAWSVTRYTEAFF. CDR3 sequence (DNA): TGTGCCTGGAGTGTAACCAGGTACACTGAAGCTTTCTTT.

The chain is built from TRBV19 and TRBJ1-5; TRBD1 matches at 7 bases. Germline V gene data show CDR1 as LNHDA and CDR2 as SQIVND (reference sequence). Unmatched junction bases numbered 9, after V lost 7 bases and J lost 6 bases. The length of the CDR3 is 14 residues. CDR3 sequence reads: CASMVTGVLQPQHF. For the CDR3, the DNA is TGTGCCAGTATGGTTACAGGGGTTCTTCAGCCCCAGCATTTT.

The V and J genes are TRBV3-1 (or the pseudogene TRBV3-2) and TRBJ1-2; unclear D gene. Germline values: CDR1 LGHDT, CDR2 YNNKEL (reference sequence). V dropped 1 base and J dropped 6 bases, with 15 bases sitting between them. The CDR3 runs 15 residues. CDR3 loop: CASSQGEGVHNGYTF. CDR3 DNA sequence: TGTGCCAGCAGCCAAGGGGAGGGCGTACATAATGGCTACACCTTC.

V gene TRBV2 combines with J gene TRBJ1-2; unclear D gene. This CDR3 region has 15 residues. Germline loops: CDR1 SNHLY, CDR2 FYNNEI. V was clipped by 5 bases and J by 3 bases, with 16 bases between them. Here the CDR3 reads CASSRIGSGDYGYTF. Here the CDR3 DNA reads TGTGCCAGCAGTCGAATCGGGTCCGGGGACTATGGCTACACCTTC.

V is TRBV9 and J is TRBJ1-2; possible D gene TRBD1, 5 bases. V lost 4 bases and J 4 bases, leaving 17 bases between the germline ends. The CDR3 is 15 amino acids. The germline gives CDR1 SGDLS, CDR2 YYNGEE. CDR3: CASSPSGTSAYGYTF. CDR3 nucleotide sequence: TGTGCCAGCAGCCCGTCCGGGACTTCGGCCTATGGCTACACCTTC.

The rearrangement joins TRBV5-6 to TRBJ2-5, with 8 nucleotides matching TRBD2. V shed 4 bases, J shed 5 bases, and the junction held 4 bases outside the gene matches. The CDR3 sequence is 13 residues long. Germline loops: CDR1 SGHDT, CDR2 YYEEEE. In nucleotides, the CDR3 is TGTGCCAGCAGCCTGGGACTAGAGGAGACCCAGTACTTC. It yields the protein CASSLGLEETQYF.

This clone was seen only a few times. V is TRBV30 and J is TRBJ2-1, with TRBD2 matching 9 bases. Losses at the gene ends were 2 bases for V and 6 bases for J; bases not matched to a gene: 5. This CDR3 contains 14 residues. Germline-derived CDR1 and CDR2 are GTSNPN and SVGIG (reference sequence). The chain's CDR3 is CAWSLLAGLNEQFF. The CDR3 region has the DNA TGTGCCTGGAGTCTACTAGCGGGCCTCAATGAGCAGTTCTTC.

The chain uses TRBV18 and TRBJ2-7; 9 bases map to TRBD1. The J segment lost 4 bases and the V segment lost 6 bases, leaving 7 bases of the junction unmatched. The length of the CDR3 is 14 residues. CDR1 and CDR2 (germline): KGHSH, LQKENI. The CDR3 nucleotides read TGTGCCAGCTCTACCGGGACAGGGTCATACGAGCAGTACTTC. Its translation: CASSTGTGSYEQYF.

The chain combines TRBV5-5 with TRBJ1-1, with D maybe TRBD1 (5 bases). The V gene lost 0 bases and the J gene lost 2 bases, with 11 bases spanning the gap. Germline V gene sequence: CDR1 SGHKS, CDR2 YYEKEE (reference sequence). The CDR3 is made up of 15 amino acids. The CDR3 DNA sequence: TGTGCCAGCAGCTTGGGTTCCGGGGGTAACACTGAAGCTTTCTTT. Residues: CASSLGSGGNTEAFF.

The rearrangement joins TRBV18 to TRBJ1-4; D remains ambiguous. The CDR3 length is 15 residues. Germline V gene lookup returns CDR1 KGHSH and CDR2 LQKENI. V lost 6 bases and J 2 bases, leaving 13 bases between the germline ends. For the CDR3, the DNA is TGTGCCAGCTCCGACCCGCGGTCGACTAATGAAAAACTGTTTTTT. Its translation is CASSDPRSTNEKLFF.

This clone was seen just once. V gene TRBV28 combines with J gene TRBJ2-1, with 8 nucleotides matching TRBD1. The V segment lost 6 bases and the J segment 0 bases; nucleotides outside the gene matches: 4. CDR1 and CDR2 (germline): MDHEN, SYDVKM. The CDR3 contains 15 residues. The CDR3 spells CASSFDRGSYNEQFF. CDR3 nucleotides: TGTGCCAGCAGCTTCGACAGGGGCTCCTACAATGAGCAGTTCTTC.